These 22 T cell receptor beta chains share one sample of origin, sequenced in a study of molecular identifiers for immune sequencing clone quantification. TCRdb re-derived calls from the PCR reads in MiXCR, one entry per CDR3 protein. The data show approximately 20,000 distinct CDR3 sequences, roughly 20% seen once. Sequences were obtained from naive CD8+ T cells from blood, with Jurkat cell RNA spiked in. The subset denotes: FACS-sorted CD8+CD4-CCR7+CD45RA+ naive T cells. Receptors were obtained from a human donor in good health. Some libraries in this study had Jurkat cell RNA spiked in.

The table lists this clonotype with many counts. V usage is TRBV7-8 and J usage is TRBJ2-7; TRBD2 matches 12 bases. V dropped 0 bases and J dropped 3; count of bases not matched to a gene: 6. CDR1 and CDR2 (germline): SGHVS, FQNEAQ. CDR3 size: 17 residues. The CDR3 loop reads CASSLAGLAGGSYEQYF. DNA of the CDR3: TGTGCCAGCAGCTTAGCGGGTCTAGCGGGAGGGAGCTACGAGCAGTACTTC.

The gene calls are TRBV11-2 and TRBJ2-2, with TRBD2 identical over 11 bases. Germline loops: CDR1 SGHAT, CDR2 FQNNGV. V lost 4 bases, J lost 5 bases, and 6 bases stayed unmatched. The CDR3 is 16 amino acids. The CDR3 region has the DNA TGTGCCAGCAGCTCTTTCCTAGCGGGAGGAACCGGGGAGCTGTTTTTT. It encodes CASSSFLAGGTGELFF.

This clonotype was found a few times. The chain combines TRBV2 with TRBJ2-3; 10 bases are shared with TRBD2. Germline lookup yields CDR1 SNHLY and CDR2 FYNNEI. The CDR3 contains 15 residues. V lost 4 bases and J lost 6; bases outside the gene matches: 7. The CDR3 protein is CASSVGLAASDTQYF. For the CDR3, the DNA is TGTGCCAGCAGTGTAGGACTAGCGGCTTCCGATACGCAGTATTTT. Combining the CDR3 with reference TRBV2 and TRBJ2-3 gives the whole variable domain EPEVTQTPSHQVTQMGQEVILRCVPISNHLYFYWYRQILGQKVEFLVSFYNNEISEKSEIFDDQFSVERPDGSNFTLKIRSTKLEDSAMYFCASSVGLAASDTQYFGPGTRLTVL.

This clonotype was seen many times. The chain carries TRBV28 and TRBJ2-5, with a weak D call TRBD1 (6 bases). The CDR3 runs to 12 residues. The ends were cut back, 9 bases at V and 5 bases at J, with 13 bases in the middle. Germline lookup yields CDR1 MDHEN and CDR2 SYDVKM. The CDR3 region has the DNA TGTGCCAGTACAGGGTATGGTGAGACCCAGTACTTC. Translated: CASTGYGETQYF.

The V gene is TRBV7-2, the J gene TRBJ2-5; TRBD1 matches 10 bases. Germline CDR1 and CDR2: SGHTA and FQGNSA. The trim removed 1 base at V and 1 base at J, leaving 3 bases unmatched. The CDR3 runs to 16 residues. The CDR3 DNA reads TGTGCCAGCAGCTTAGTTGGGACAGGGGCCCAAGAGACCCAGTACTTC. This sequence encodes CASSLVGTGAQETQYF.

Relative to its sample, this clonotype is medium-sized. The chain carries TRBV7-9 and TRBJ2-1; D not certain. V lost 7 bases to trimming and J lost 0 bases, with 10 bases between them. This CDR3 is 14 amino acids long. CDR1 and CDR2 from the germline V gene are SEHNR and FQNEAQ (reference sequence). CDR3: CASTSERSYNEQFF. The CDR3 DNA reads TGTGCCAGCACCTCCGAACGCTCCTACAATGAGCAGTTCTTC.

This clonotype was seen repeatedly, ten times or more. The chain carries TRBV7-2 and TRBJ2-3; 8 bases map to TRBD1. Per germline, CDR1 SGHTA and CDR2 FQGNSA. Trimming removed 5 bases from V and 5 bases from J; junction bases left unmatched: 12. CDR3 size: 16 residues. In DNA form, the CDR3 reads TGTGCCAGCAGCGTACCGAGGACAGGGATAAGAGATACGCAGTATTTT. Translation: CASSVPRTGIRDTQYF.

Comment on this clonotype: A read error may produce the germline difference seen at one junction end. The chain links TRBV28 to TRBJ2-7, with a tentative D call TRBD2 (6 bases). Germline CDR1 reads MDHEN; CDR2 reads SYDVKM. CDR3 length: 14 amino acids. CDR3 amino acids: CASSPGTLSGVFRF. The CDR3 bases are TGTGCCAGCAGTCCAGGCACCCTCTCGGGGGTCTTTCGGTTC.

This clonotype has at least ten counts. The V and J genes are TRBV27 and TRBJ2-2; TRBD2 matches 7 bases. CDR1 MNHEY and CDR2 SMNVEV come from the germline V gene (reference sequence). There are 14 residues in the CDR3. With 6 bases clipped from V and 8 bases from J, the junction kept 9 bases outside the gene matches. The CDR3 region is CASSYGGWAGELFF. Here the CDR3 DNA reads TGTGCCAGCAGCTACGGGGGGTGGGCTGGGGAGCTGTTTTTT.

J is TRBJ2-1 and V is TRBV9, with a tentative D call TRBD2 (7 bases). This CDR3 is 15 amino acids long. Germline V gives CDR1 SGDLS, CDR2 YYNGEE. V lost 7 bases to trimming and J lost 5 bases, with 19 bases between them. Here the CDR3 DNA reads TGTGCCAGCGGCGCCTGGGGGGGGCAAAACAATGAGCAGTTCTTC. Its translation is CASGAWGGQNNEQFF. The full variable domain, in which reference TRBV9 and TRBJ2-1 provide the parts outside the CDR3, is DSGVTQTPKHLITATGQRVTLRCSPRSGDLSVYWYQQSLDQGLQFLIQYYNGEERAKGNILERFSAQQFPDLHSELNLSSLELGDSALYFCASGAWGGQNNEQFFGPGTRLTVL.

With regard to this clonotype: Given a much more abundant clone one base away, this may be a read error. This chain joins TRBV29-1 and TRBJ2-3, with D possibly being TRBD2 (5 bases). The V and J ends lost 4 bases and 6 bases respectively, with 14 bases between them. This CDR3 is 13 amino acids long. Germline V CDR1 and CDR2: SQVTM, ANQGSEA. This CDR3 is CSVVDGRGDTQYF. The CDR3 DNA is TGCAGCGTTGTAGACGGCCGGGGTGATACGCAGTATTTT.

This clonotype was found many times. The CDR3 DNA sequence: TGTGCCAGCAGTTTGAGCGGCGTCTACAATGAGCAGTTCTTC. This sequence encodes CASSLSGVYNEQFF. The chain carries TRBV28 and TRBJ2-1; a weak D match, TRBD2 (5 bases). V lost 3 bases and J 3 bases, leaving 9 bases between the germline ends. The CDR3 consists of 14 residues. From germline, CDR1 is MDHEN and CDR2 SYDVKM.

This clonotype was seen only a few times. The conserved phenylalanine or tryptophan is not found at the CDR3 terminus, so this likely reflects a read error. The V call is TRBV11-1, the J call TRBJ2-5; D not certain. Per germline, CDR1 SGHAT and CDR2 FQDESV (reference sequence). There are 12 residues in the CDR3. CDR3 coding DNA: TGTGTCAGCACCAGAGATGGAGAGACCCAGTACTCC. It is translated as CVSTRDGETQYS.

This clonotype has ten or more counts. The rearrangement links TRBV7-9 to TRBJ2-7; 7 positions agree with TRBD1. CDR3 size: 14 residues. Looked up from germline, CDR1 is SEHNR and CDR2 is FQNEAQ (reference sequence). V was pared by 2 bases and J by 3 bases, with 4 bases of the junction left unmatched. The CDR3: CASSLPGQFYEQYF. CDR3 DNA sequence: TGTGCCAGCAGCTTACCGGGACAGTTCTACGAGCAGTACTTC.

This clonotype is medium-sized by share. The rearrangement joins TRBV7-8 to TRBJ2-1, with TRBD2 matching over 12 bases. J gave up 6 bases and V 0 bases, and 0 bases lay outside the gene matches. The CDR3 contains 15 residues. Germline V gene data show CDR1 as SGHVS and CDR2 as FQNEAQ. CDR3 nucleotides: TGTGCCAGCAGCTTAGCGGGACTAGCGGGCAATGAGCAGTTCTTC. This sequence encodes CASSLAGLAGNEQFF.

This clonotype is categorized as medium-sized (0.01 to 0.1%). The chain combines TRBV20-1 with TRBJ2-7; D is unclear. V was shortened by 0 bases and J by 7 bases, with 16 bases between the two germline ends. The CDR3 sequence is 14 residues long. The germline V gene encodes CDR1 DFQATT and CDR2 SNEGSKA (reference sequence). CDR3 in amino acids: CSARDSSPYWEQYF. The CDR3 DNA is TGCAGTGCTAGAGATTCGTCACCTTACTGGGAGCAGTACTTC.

To note about this clonotype: The junction does not match germline at one end; this may be a read error. J is TRBJ2-2 and V is TRBV29-1, with TRBD2 as a possible D gene (5 bases). The germline gives CDR1 SQVTM, CDR2 ANQGSEA. The CDR3 is 12 residues long. The CDR3 region is CSAELVAGELFF. In DNA, the CDR3 is TGCAGCGCTGAACTAGTTGCCGGGGAGCTGTTTTTT.

Notes on this clonotype: This may stem from a read error, because a much larger clone lies one nucleotide away. CDR3 nucleotides: TGTGCCAGAAGTTACGCCCAATACGAGCAGTACTTC. It specifies CARSYAQYEQYF. The chain carries TRBV6-2 or TRBV6-3 and TRBJ2-7; D call uncertain. The CDR3 is 12 residues long. The germline V gene encodes CDR1 MNHEY and CDR2 SVGEGT.

V is TRBV19 and J is TRBJ2-1, with D possibly being TRBD2 (6 bases). CDR3 length equals 15 residues. V shed 10 bases and J shed 4 bases, with 20 bases lying between them. CDR1 LNHDA and CDR2 SQIVND come from the germline V gene (reference sequence). The CDR3 here is CATGDSGGPYNEQFF. CDR3 nucleotides: TGTGCCACCGGGGATAGCGGAGGACCTTACAATGAGCAGTTCTTC. Using reference TRBV19 and TRBJ2-1 for the parts outside the CDR3, the full variable domain is DGGITQSPKYLFRKEGQNVTLSCEQNLNHDAMYWYRQDPGQGLRLIYYSQIVNDFQKGDIAEGYSVSREKKESFPLTVTSAQKNPTAFYLCATGDSGGPYNEQFFGPGTRLTVL.

This clonotype has a count of ten or more. The chain carries TRBV7-6 and TRBJ1-1, with 9 bases matching TRBD1. After removal of 0 bases from V and 3 bases from J, the junction contained 2 bases not matched to a gene. The CDR3 is made up of 15 amino acids. CDR1 is SGHVS, CDR2 FNYEAQ, per germline. CDR3 residues: CASSLAGQGYTEAFF. For the CDR3, the DNA is TGTGCCAGCAGCTTAGCGGGACAGGGCTACACTGAAGCTTTCTTT.

The rearrangement joins TRBV7-2 to TRBJ2-3; D possibly corresponds to TRBD2 (5 bases). This CDR3 has 15 amino acids. Germline V gene lookup returns CDR1 SGHTA and CDR2 FQGNSA. V was shortened by 3 bases and J by 5 bases, with 15 bases between the two germline ends. The CDR3 sequence: CASSFGDSPKDTQYF. The CDR3 DNA follows: TGTGCCAGCAGCTTCGGGGATAGTCCAAAAGATACGCAGTATTTT.

This clonotype was picked up many times. The J gene is TRBJ1-5, the V gene TRBV12-3 or TRBV12-4, with 9 bases that match TRBD1. The CDR3 sequence is 18 residues long. Trimming at V came to 1 base and at J to 0 bases, leaving 7 bases not matched to a gene. The CDR3 DNA sequence: TGTGCCAGCAGTTTAGGGACAGGGGAGAAATATAGCAATCAGCCCCAGCATTTT. It codes for CASSLGTGEKYSNQPQHF.